The 5 T cell receptor beta chains below all came from one sample that was sequenced in a study of T cell responses to AZD1222 COVID-19 vaccine. Clones were read by immunoSEQ multiplex PCR, and TCRdb kept only the in-frame ones, dropping some. The sample holds some 180,000 clones, just over 90% seen once. The sequenced sample was peripheral blood, obtained 28 days after the second dose of the MenACWY control vaccine. These receptors were collected from an adult who received the MenACWY meningococcal vaccine as a control.

The V gene is TRBV18, the J gene TRBJ1-2, with D perhaps matching TRBD1 (6 bases). Germline-derived CDR1 and CDR2 are KGHSH and LQKENI. The CDR3 totals 16 residues. The ends were cut back, 0 bases at V and 4 bases at J, with 15 bases in the middle. CDR3 loop: CASSPPLPQGAYGYTF. DNA for the CDR3: TGTGCCAGCTCACCACCGCTCCCACAGGGCGCCTATGGCTACACCTTC.

The rearrangement joins TRBV5-6 to TRBJ1-2; D not certain. The CDR3 contains 13 residues. The germline CDR1 and CDR2 sequences are SGHDT and YYEEEE. The V and J ends lost 8 bases and 4 bases respectively, with 15 bases between them. The CDR3 is CASLGSGGYGYTF. Here the CDR3 DNA reads TGTGCCAGTCTTGGGTCGGGTGGCTATGGCTACACCTTC.

The chain couples TRBV4-1 to TRBJ1-1; no clear D. This CDR3 contains 15 residues. With 4 bases removed from V and 1 base from J, the gap between germline ends came to 13 bases. The germline V gene encodes CDR1 MGHRA and CDR2 YSYEKL. CDR3 sequence (DNA): TGCGCCAGCAGCCTCGAGACGGCAGGGAACACTGAAGCTTTCTTT. Translation gives CASSLETAGNTEAFF.

The sample holds one count of this clone. The rearrangement links TRBV12-3 or TRBV12-4 to TRBJ1-2; TRBD1 agrees at 8 bases. Trimming took 3 bases from V and 8 from J; bases not matched to a gene: 2. This CDR3 comprises 12 residues. CDR3 region: CASSFPGGGYTF. The CDR3 nucleotides read TGTGCCAGCAGTTTTCCAGGGGGCGGCTACACCTTC.

CDR3 DNA sequence: TGTGCCAGTAAGTCTCAACTTTTCTCCTACGAGCAGTACTTC. It is translated as CASKSQLFSYEQYF. J is TRBJ2-7 and V is TRBV6-5; the D is unclear. CDR3 length: 14 amino acids. V dropped 9 bases and J dropped 0 bases, with 15 bases sitting between them. Germline lookup yields CDR1 MNHEY and CDR2 SVGAGI.